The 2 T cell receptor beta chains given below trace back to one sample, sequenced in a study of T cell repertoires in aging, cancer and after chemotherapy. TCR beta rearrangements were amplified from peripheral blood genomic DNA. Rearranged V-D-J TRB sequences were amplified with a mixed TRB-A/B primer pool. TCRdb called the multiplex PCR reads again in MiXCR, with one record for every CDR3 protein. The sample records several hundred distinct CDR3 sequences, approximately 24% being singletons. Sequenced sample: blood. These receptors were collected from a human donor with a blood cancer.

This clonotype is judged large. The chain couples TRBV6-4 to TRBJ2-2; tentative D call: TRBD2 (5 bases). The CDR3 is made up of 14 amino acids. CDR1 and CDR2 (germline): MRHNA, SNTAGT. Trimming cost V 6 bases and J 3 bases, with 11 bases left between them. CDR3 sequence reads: CASRASRDTGELFF. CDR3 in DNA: TGTGCCAGCAGAGCCTCGCGGGACACCGGGGAGCTGTTTTTT.

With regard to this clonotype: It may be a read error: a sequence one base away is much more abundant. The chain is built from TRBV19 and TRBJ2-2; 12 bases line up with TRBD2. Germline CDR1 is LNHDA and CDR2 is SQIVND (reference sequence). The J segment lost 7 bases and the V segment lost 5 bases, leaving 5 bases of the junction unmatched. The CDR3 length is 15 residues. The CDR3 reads CASSGTSGYVGELFF. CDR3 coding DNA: TGTGCCAGTAGTGGGACTAGCGGGTACGTCGGGGAGCTGTTTTTT.